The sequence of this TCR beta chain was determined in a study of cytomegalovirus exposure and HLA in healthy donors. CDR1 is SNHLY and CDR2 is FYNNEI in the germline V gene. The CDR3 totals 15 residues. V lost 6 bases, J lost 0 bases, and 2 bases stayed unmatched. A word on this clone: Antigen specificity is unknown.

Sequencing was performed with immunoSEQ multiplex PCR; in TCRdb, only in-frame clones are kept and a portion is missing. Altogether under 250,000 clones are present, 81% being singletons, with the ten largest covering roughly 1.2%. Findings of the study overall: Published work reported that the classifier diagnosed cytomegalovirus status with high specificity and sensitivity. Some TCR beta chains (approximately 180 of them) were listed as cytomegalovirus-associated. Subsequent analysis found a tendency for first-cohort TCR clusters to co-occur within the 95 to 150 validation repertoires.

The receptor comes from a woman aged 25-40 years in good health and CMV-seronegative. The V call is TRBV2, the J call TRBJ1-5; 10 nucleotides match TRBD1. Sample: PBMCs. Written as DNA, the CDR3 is TGTGCCAGCAGAGGACAGGGGGATAGCAATCAGCCCCAGCATTTT. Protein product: CASRGQGDSNQPQHF.